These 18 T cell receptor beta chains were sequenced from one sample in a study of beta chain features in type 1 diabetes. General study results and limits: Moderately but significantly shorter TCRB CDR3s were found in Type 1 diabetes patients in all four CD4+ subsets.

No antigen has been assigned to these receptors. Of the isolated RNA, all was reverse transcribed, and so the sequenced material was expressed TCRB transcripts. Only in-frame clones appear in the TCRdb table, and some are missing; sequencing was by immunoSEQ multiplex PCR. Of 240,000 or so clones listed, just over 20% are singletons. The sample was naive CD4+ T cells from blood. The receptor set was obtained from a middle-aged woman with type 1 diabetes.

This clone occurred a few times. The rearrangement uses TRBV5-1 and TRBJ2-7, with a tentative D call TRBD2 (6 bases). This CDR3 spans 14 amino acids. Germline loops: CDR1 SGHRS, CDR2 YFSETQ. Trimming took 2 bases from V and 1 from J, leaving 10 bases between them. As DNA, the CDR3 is TGCGCCAGCAGCTTCCGGGAGCCTTCCTACGAGCAGTACTTC. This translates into CASSFREPSYEQYF.

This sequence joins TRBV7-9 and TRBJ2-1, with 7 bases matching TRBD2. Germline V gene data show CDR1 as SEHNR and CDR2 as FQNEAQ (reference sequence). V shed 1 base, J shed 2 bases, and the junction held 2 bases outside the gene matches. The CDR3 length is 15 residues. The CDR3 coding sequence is TGTGCCAGCAGCTTAGATGCGGGGGCCTACAATGAGCAGTTCTTC. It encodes CASSLDAGAYNEQFF. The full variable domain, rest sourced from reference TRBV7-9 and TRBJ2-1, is DTGVSQNPRHKITKRGQNVTFRCDPISEHNRLYWYRQTLGQGPEFLTYFQNEAQLEKSRLLSDRFSAERPKGSFSTLEIQRTEQGDSAMYLCASSLDAGAYNEQFFGPGTRLTVL.

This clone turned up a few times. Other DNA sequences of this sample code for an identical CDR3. CDR3 coding DNA: TGTGCCAGCAGCTTCCAGGGGGATCAGCCCCAGCATTTT. Its protein product is CASSFQGDQPQHF. The rearrangement joins TRBV11-2 to TRBJ1-5; 7 nucleotides align to TRBD1. The trim removed 3 bases at V and 5 bases at J, leaving 1 base unmatched. Per germline, CDR1 SGHAT and CDR2 FQNNGV. The CDR3 has 13 amino acids.

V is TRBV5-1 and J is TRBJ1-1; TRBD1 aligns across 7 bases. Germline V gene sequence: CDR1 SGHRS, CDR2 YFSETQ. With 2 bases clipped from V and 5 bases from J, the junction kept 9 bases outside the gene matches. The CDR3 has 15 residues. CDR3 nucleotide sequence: TGCGCCAGCAGCTTAATCGCAGGGGGAGGAACTGAAGCTTTCTTT. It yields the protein CASSLIAGGGTEAFF.

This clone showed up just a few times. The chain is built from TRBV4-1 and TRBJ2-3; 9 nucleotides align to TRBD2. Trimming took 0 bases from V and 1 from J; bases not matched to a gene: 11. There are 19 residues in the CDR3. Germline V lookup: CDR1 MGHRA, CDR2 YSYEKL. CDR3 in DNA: TGCGCCAGCAGCCAAGAAGTTTTCGGCCTAGCGGGGCGCACAGATACGCAGTATTTT. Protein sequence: CASSQEVFGLAGRTDTQYF.

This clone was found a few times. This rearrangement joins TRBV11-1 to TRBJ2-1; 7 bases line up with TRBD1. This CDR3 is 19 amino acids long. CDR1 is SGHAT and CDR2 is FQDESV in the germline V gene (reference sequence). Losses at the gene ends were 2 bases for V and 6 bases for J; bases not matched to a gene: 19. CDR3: CASSLHPSGPLRGPNEQFF. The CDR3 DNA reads TGTGCCAGCAGCTTACATCCCTCGGGGCCCCTGAGGGGGCCCAATGAGCAGTTCTTC.

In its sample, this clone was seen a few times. The CDR3 loop is CASSLVQAEQYF. The CDR3 coding sequence is TGTGCCAGCAGCTTAGTCCAGGCCGAGCAGTACTTC. This rearrangement joins TRBV11-2 to TRBJ2-7; D uncertain. This CDR3 comprises 12 residues. The V and J ends lost 1 base and 6 bases respectively, with 7 bases between them. Germline CDR1 is SGHAT and CDR2 is FQNNGV.

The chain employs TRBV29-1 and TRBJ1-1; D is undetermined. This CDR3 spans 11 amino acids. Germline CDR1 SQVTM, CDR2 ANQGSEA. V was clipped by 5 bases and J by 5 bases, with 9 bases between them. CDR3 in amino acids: CSVHSGTEAFF. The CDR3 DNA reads TGCAGCGTTCACAGCGGGACTGAAGCTTTCTTT. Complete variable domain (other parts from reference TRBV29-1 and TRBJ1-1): SAVISQKPSRDICQRGTSLTIQCQVDSQVTMMFWYRQQPGQSLTLIATANQGSEATYESGFVIDKFPISRPNLTFSTLTVSNMSPEDSSIYLCSVHSGTEAFFGQGTRLTVV.

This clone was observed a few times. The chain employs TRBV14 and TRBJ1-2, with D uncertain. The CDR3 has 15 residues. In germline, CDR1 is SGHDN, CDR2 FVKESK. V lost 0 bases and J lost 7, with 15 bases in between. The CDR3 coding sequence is TGTGCCAGCAGCCAAGATCAGAGGCCGCCGCCTGGCTACACCTTC. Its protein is CASSQDQRPPPGYTF.

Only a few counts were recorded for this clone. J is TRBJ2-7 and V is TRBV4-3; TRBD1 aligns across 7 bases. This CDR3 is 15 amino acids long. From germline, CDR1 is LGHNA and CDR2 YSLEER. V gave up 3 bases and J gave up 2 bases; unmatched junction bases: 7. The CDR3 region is CASSQEDRATYEQYF. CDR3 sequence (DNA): TGCGCCAGCAGCCAGGAAGACAGGGCAACCTACGAGCAGTACTTC.

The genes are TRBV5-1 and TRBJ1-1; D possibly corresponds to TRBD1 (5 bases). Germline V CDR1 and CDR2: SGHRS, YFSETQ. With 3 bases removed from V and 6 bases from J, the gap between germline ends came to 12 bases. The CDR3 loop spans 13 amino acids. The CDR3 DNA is TGCGCCAGCAGCTATCAAAGGGGATCTGAAGCTTTCTTT. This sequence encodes CASSYQRGSEAFF.

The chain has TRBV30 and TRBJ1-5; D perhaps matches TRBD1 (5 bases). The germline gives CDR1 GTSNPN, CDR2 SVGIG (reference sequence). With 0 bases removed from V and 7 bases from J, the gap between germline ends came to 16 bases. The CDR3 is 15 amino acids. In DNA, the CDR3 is TGTGCCTGGAGTGTACGAGGCCTGCAGGGACAGCCCCAGCATTTT. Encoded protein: CAWSVRGLQGQPQHF.

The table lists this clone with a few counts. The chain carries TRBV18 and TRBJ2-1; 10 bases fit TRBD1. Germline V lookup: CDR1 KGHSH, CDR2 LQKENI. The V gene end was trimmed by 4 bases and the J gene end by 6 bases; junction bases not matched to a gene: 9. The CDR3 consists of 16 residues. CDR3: CASSRSGQGIPNEQFF. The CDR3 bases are TGTGCCAGCTCACGATCGGGACAGGGGATTCCCAATGAGCAGTTCTTC.

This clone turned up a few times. CDR3 sequence: CASSPRTGDRTDTQYF. CDR3 sequence (DNA): TGTGCCAGCAGCCCTCGGACAGGGGACCGCACAGATACGCAGTATTTT. This sequence joins TRBV9 and TRBJ2-3, with 9 nucleotides matching TRBD1. Germline V gene data show CDR1 as SGDLS and CDR2 as YYNGEE. The CDR3 is 16 amino acids. V was clipped by 4 bases and J by 1 base; unmatched bases: 7.

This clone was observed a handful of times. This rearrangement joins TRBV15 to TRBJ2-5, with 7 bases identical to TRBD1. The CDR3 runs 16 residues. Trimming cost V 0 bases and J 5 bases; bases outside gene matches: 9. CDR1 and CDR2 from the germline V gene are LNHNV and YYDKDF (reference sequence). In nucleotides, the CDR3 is TGTGCCACCAGCAGAGATGGGGGAGAGGGGGCTGAGACCCAGTACTTC. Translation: CATSRDGGEGAETQYF.

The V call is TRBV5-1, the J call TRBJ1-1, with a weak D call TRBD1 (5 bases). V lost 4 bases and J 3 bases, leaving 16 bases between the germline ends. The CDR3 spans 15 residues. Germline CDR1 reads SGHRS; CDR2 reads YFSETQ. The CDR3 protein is CASSPGQQHYTEAFF. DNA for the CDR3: TGCGCCAGCAGCCCAGGGCAGCAACATTACACTGAAGCTTTCTTT.

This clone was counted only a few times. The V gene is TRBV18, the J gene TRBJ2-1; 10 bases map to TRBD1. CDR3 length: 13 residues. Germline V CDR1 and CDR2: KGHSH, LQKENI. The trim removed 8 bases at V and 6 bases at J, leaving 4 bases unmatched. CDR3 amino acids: CASPGQGSNEQFF. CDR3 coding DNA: TGTGCCAGCCCGGGACAGGGGTCCAATGAGCAGTTCTTC.

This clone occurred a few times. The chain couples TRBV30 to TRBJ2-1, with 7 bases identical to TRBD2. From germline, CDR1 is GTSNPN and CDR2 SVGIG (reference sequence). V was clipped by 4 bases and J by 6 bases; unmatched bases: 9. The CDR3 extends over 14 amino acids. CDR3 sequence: CAWNSRTRGNEQFF. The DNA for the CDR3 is TGTGCCTGGAACTCCCGGACTAGGGGCAATGAGCAGTTCTTC.